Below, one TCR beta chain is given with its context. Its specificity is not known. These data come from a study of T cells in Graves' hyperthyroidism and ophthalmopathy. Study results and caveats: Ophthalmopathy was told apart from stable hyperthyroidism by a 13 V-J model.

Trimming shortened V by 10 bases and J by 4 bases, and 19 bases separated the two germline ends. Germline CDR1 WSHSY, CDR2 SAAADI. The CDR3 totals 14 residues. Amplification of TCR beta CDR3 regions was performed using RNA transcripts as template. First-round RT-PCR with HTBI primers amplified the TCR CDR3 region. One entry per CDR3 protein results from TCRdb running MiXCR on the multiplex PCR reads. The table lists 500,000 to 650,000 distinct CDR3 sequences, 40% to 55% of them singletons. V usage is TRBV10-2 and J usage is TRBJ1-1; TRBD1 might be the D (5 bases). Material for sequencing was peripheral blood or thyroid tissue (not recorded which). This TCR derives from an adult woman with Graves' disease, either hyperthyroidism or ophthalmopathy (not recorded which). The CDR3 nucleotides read TGCGCCACCCAGGCGGGGGGGGGAGGCACTGAAGCTTTCTTT. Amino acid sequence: CATQAGGGGTEAFF.